The 8 T cell receptor beta chains below all came from one sample that was sequenced in a study of control samples from healthy donors and cancer patients. Sequenced by immunoSEQ multiplex PCR; TCRdb stores in-frame clones only, minus some. The table has some 120,000 clones, over 75% seen once. The sequencing input was blood. These receptors were taken from a man aged 45-60 years in good health.

This rearrangement joins TRBV5-4 to TRBJ2-1; D is uncertain. CDR3 size: 11 residues. The V end was cut by 2 bases, the J end by 8 bases, with 5 bases between. Per the germline V gene, CDR1 is SGHNT and CDR2 is YYREEE (reference sequence). CDR3 region: CASSLGHEQFF. The CDR3 DNA sequence: TGTGCCAGCAGCTTAGGACATGAGCAGTTCTTC.

The CDR3 region has the DNA TGTGCCAGCAGCTTGGGGACAGGATATTCACCCCTCCACTTT. Protein sequence: CASSLGTGYSPLHF. The genes are TRBV7-9 and TRBJ1-6; 8 nucleotides agree with TRBD1. The V and J ends lost 3 bases and 8 bases, in that order; junction bases with no gene match: 3. In germline, CDR1 is SEHNR, CDR2 FQNEAQ (reference sequence). The length of the CDR3 is 14 residues.

The chain is built from TRBV3-1 (or the pseudogene TRBV3-2) and TRBJ2-5; no firm D call. The CDR3 has 11 residues. V was trimmed by 4 bases and J by 1 base, leaving 1 base between them. Germline V gene lookup returns CDR1 LGHDT and CDR2 YNNKEL (reference sequence). The CDR3 DNA is TGTGCCAGCAGCCTCCAAGAGACCCAGTACTTC. It specifies CASSLQETQYF.

The chain has TRBV19 and TRBJ2-7, with 12 bases lining up with TRBD2. The CDR3 consists of 16 residues. The germline CDR1 and CDR2 sequences are LNHDA and SQIVND (reference sequence). Trimming removed 4 bases from V and 6 bases from J; junction bases left unmatched: 10. This CDR3 reads CASSNPTSGGYGEQYF. For the CDR3, the DNA is TGTGCCAGTAGTAACCCGACTAGCGGGGGCTACGGCGAGCAGTACTTC.

This clone was counted a few times. This sequence joins TRBV11-2 and TRBJ2-5; TRBD1 matches at 7 bases. The V segment lost 5 bases and the J segment 1 base; nucleotides outside the gene matches: 1. The germline V gene has CDR1 SGHAT and CDR2 FQNNGV. The CDR3 totals 13 residues. The CDR3 DNA reads TGTGCCAGCAGCCGGGACAGCCAAGAGACCCAGTACTTC. Its protein product is CASSRDSQETQYF.

The V call is TRBV5-1, the J call TRBJ1-6; TRBD1 might be the D (5 bases). This CDR3 spans 14 amino acids. The V gene lost 1 base and the J gene lost 7 bases, with 9 bases spanning the gap. Looked up from germline, CDR1 is SGHRS and CDR2 is YFSETQ. The CDR3 here is CASSLQGLNSPLHF. In DNA, the CDR3 is TGCGCCAGCAGCTTGCAGGGTTTAAATTCACCCCTCCACTTT.

The chain recombines TRBV29-1 with TRBJ2-7; TRBD2 might be the D (5 bases). The CDR3 contains 12 residues. Per germline, CDR1 SQVTM and CDR2 ANQGSEA. Trimming took 1 base from V and 3 from J, leaving 7 bases between them. CDR3 protein: CSVEGAGYEQYF. The CDR3 nucleotides read TGCAGCGTTGAAGGGGCGGGCTACGAGCAGTACTTC.

The rearrangement links TRBV27 to TRBJ1-2; the D gene is possibly TRBD1 (5 bases). The CDR3 totals 13 residues. Germline-derived CDR1 and CDR2 are MNHEY and SMNVEV (reference sequence). V lost 2 bases to trimming and J lost 6 bases, with 10 bases between them. The CDR3 DNA sequence: TGTGCCAGCAGTTTAATGGCAGGGAATGGCTACACCTTC. It specifies CASSLMAGNGYTF.